The T cell receptor beta chain described here comes from a study of PD-1 blockade in classical Hodgkin lymphoma. Study conclusions and caveats: In newly diagnosed patients, baseline TCR diversity was reportedly below that of healthy donors. Those achieving complete response showed baseline diversity like newly diagnosed patients. Repertoires differed for reasons still undefined, possibly disease activity or prior therapy. Researchers reported that CD4+ TCR diversity, though not CD8+, rose significantly by C4D1.

About this clone: What it binds is not known.

Profiled with immunoSEQ multiplex PCR; TCRdb holds only in-frame clones, not every one. Of 20,000 to 30,000 clones listed, around three quarters are singletons. CDR3 length equals 13 residues. The V and J ends lost 5 bases and 4 bases respectively, with 11 bases between them. Germline V lookup: CDR1 LNHDA, CDR2 SQIVND (reference sequence). Every single patient, without exception, relapsed after autologous stem cell transplantation, and brentuximab vedotin exposure varied. Sequences were derived from peripheral blood mononuclear cells (PBMCs), sampled before the second cycle of nivolumab. V usage is TRBV19 and J usage is TRBJ1-1; possible D gene TRBD1, 6 bases. This sequence was found in a human donor with classical Hodgkin lymphoma. CDR3: CASSSQTGTEAFF. For the CDR3, the DNA is TGTGCCAGTAGTTCACAGACAGGCACTGAAGCTTTCTTT.